This T cell receptor (beta chain) was captured in a study of shared T cell receptors in the human thymus. Assay used: immunoSEQ multiplex PCR; TCRdb lists only in-frame clones, some missing. Found here are 500,000 to 750,000 clones, 88% of them singletons; the top ten hold about 0.01%. Germline V CDR1 and CDR2: LNHDA, SQIVND (reference sequence). V gave up 11 bases and J gave up 6 bases, with 16 bases separating them. CDR3 size: 12 residues. These data also formed part of another study, on human thymus T cells. As reported in that work: Use of V and J genes seemed skewed within the thymic and blood repertoires.

This chain uses TRBV19 with TRBJ1-2; possible D gene TRBD1, 5 bases. The TCR sequence derives from a boy younger than two with a congenital heart defect. Material for sequencing was thymocytes. CDR3 sequence reads: CAPSRDLNGYTF. CDR3 sequence (DNA): TGTGCCCCCTCCCGGGACTTAAATGGCTACACCTTC.